This T cell receptor beta chain comes out of a study of T cell responses to AZD1222 COVID-19 vaccine. Clones were read by immunoSEQ multiplex PCR, and TCRdb kept only the in-frame ones, dropping some. The data hold 90,000 to 130,000 clones, with about 92% observed a single time. The study, taken as a whole, reports: Repertoire collection took place solely once the T cell response had peaked. Of the AZD1222 recipients, only six or seven were seropositive at baseline.

The count of this clone is one. As yet, its antigen is unknown. The source material was peripheral blood, sampled on day 0 of MenACWY control vaccination. This clonotype was obtained from an adult in good health.

This CDR3 is CASSASDRAPFHYGYTF. The CDR3 DNA is TGTGCCAGTAGTGCAAGCGACAGGGCCCCGTTCCACTATGGCTACACCTTC. This chain uses TRBV19 with TRBJ1-2, with 7 bases matching TRBD1. This CDR3 has 17 amino acids. Germline V lookup: CDR1 LNHDA, CDR2 SQIVND (reference sequence). V was clipped by 5 bases and J by 3 bases; unmatched bases: 15.